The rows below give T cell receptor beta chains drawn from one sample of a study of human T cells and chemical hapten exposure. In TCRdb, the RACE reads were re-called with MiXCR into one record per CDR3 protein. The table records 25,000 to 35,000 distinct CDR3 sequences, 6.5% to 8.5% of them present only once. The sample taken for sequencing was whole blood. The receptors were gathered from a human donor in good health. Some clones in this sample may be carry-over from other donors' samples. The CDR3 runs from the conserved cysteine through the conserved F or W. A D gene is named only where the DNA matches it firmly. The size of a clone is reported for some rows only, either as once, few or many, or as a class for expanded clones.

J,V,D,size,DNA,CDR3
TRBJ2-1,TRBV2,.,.,TGTGCCAGCAGTGACGCAGCCAATGAGCAGTTCTTC,CASSDAANEQFF
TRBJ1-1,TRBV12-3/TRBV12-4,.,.,TGTGCCAGCAGTTTAGATGTGGGGGACACTGAAGCTTTCTTT,CASSLDVGDTEAFF
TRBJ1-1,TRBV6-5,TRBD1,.,TGTGCCAGCAGGGGACAGTGGAACACTGAAGCTTTCTTT,CASRGQWNTEAFF
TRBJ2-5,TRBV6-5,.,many,TGTGCCAGCAGTTACTCGAAGTCGCTTTGGGGTCCAGAGACCCAGTACTTC,CASSYSKSLWGPETQYF
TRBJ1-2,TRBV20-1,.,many,TGCAGTGCTAGACCTTCCGGGACCGATTATGGCTACACCTTC,CSARPSGTDYGYTF
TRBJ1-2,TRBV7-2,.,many,TGTGCCAGCAGCTTATTAAAGGGGTATGGCTACACCTTC,CASSLLKGYGYTF
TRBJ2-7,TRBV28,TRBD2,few,TGTGCCAGCAGCCTGTGGAGCGGGACGTACTCCTACGAGCAGTACTTC,CASSLWSGTYSYEQYF
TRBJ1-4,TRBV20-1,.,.,TGCAGTGCCCCGGGCACAACTAATGAAAAACTGTTTTTT,CSAPGTTNEKLFF
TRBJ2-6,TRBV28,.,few,TGTGCCAGCAGTTATATTACCAGGGATGGGGCCAACGTCCTGACTTTC,CASSYITRDGANVLTF
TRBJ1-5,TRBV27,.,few,TGTGCCAGCAGTCCGGCCGGGCAGGCCAGCAATCAGCCCCAGCATTTT,CASSPAGQASNQPQHF
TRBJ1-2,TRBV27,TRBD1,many,TGTGCCAGCAGTCCCCGAGGGGGAGGGGGCAGCACGTATGGCTACACCTTC,CASSPRGGGGSTYGYTF
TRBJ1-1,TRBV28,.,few,TGTGCCGCTCGGCGAGAGGGTACTGAAGCTTTCTTT,CAARREGTEAFF
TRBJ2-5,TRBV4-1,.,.,TGCGCCAGCAGCCAAGAGAAATCGGGGGAGACCCAGTACTTC,CASSQEKSGETQYF
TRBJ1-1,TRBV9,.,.,TGTGCCAGCAGCGCTGTCACGGGCTGGGGGACTGAAGCTTTCTTT,CASSAVTGWGTEAFF
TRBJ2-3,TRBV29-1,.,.,TGCAGCGTTAGCCGACAGCCTAGCACAGATACGCAGTATTTT,CSVSRQPSTDTQYF
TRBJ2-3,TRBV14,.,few,TGTGCCAGCAGCGAGGGGGGCACAGATACGCAGTATTTT,CASSEGGTDTQYF
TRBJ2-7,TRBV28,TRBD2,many,TGTGCCAGCAGTTTAGGTTGGTCTAGCGGGATTGCTGACGAGCAGTACTTC,CASSLGWSSGIADEQYF
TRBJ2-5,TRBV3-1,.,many,TGTGCCAGCAGCCCCTCTTATGGCCAGAAGGAGACCCAGTACTTC,CASSPSYGQKETQYF
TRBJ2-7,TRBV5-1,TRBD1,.,TGCGCCAGCAGCTCTGGACAGGGGGCGAGCGAGCAGTACTTC,CASSSGQGASEQYF
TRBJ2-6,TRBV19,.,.,TGTGCCAGTAGTATACCGAGGTCTGGGGCCAACGTCCTGACTTTC,CASSIPRSGANVLTF
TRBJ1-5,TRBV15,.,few,TGTGCCACCAGCAGAGATACGGGGAGGGGGCAGCCCCAGCATTTT,CATSRDTGRGQPQHF
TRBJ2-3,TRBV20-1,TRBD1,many,TGCAGTGCTAAGGACAGGCTTACAGATACGCAGTATTTT,CSAKDRLTDTQYF
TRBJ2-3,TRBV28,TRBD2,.,TGTGCCAGCAGCGGACTAGCGGGAGATAGATCAAATACGCAGTATTTT,CASSGLAGDRSNTQYF
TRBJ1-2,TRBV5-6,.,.,TGTGCCAGCAGCTTGAGGGCAGAACTTTACTATGGCTACACCTTC,CASSLRAELYYGYTF
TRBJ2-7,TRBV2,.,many,TGTGCCAGCAGAGAGGGGGAAGACACCTTC,CASREGEDTF
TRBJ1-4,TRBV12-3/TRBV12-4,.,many,TGTGCCAGCAGTCCTGCCGTCCCACTTAATGAAAAACTGTTTTTT,CASSPAVPLNEKLFF
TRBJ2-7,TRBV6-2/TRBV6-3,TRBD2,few,TGTGCCAGCAGTACGTTAGCGGGGACCGCCTACGAGCAGTACTTC,CASSTLAGTAYEQYF
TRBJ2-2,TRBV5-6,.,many,TGTGCCAGCAGCTTGGGTCAGATTACGAACACCGGGGAGCTGTTTTTT,CASSLGQITNTGELFF
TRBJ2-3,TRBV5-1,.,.,TGCGCCAGCAGCCCCCCGCCCCGGGGTCCCGGCACAGATACGCAGTATTTT,CASSPPPRGPGTDTQYF
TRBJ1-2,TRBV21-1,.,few,TGTGCCAGCAGCGCCAGCGGGCCAGCGACTAACTATGGCGACACCTTC,CASSASGPATNYGDTF
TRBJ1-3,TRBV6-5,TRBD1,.,TGTGCTAGCCGGACAGGGGGTATACTTGGAAACACCATATATTTT,CASRTGGILGNTIYF
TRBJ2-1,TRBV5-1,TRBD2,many,TGCGCCAGTAACCGACTAGCGGGAGATGAGCAGTTCTTC,CASNRLAGDEQFF
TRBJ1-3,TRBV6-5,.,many,TGTGCCAGCAGTTACTCCCGAGGAGGGGAAAACACCATATATTTT,CASSYSRGGENTIYF
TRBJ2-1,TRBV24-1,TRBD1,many,TGTGCCACCACCAAGAGGAAGGACAGGGGCGATGAGCAGTTCTTC,CATTKRKDRGDEQFF
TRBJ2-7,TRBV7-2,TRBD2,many,TGTGCCAGCAGCTTAGCCGGGGGGGACTACGAGCAGTACTTC,CASSLAGGDYEQYF
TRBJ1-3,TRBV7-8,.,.,TGTGCCAGCAGTTCAGCGCTCAAGGACACCATATATTTT,CASSSALKDTIYF
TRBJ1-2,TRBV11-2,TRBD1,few,TGTGCCAGCAGAAAGGGACAGGGATACGGCTACACCTTC,CASRKGQGYGYTF
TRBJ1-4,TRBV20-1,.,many,TGCAGTGCTAGGAGGACAGCCGCAACTAATGAAAAACTGTTTTTT,CSARRTAATNEKLFF
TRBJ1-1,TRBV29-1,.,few,TGCAGCGTTCGCCGGTCAGGCCCTGAAGCTTTCTTT,CSVRRSGPEAFF
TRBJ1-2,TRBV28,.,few,TGTGCCAGCAGTTCACTGGGCCCCGCGGGCTACACCTTC,CASSSLGPAGYTF
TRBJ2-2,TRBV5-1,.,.,TGCGCCAGCAGCCGGCTGGGACAGGTTACGACTAGCGGGAACACCGGGGAGCTGTTTTTT,CASSRLGQVTTSGNTGELFF
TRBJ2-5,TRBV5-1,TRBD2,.,TGCGCCAGCAGCTTGAGCGGGACGAACCAAGAGACCCAGTACTTC,CASSLSGTNQETQYF
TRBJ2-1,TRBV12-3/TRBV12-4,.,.,TGTGCCAGCTCTAGTATACGACAGCCTTTTCCCTCGCAGTTCTTC,CASSSIRQPFPSQFF
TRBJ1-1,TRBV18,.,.,TGTGCCAGCTCACGTCTGGGCAGCTTGAACACTGAAGCTTTCTTT,CASSRLGSLNTEAFF
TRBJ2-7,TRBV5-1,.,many,TGCGCCAGCAGCCTTGGCAGGGAAAGTGACTCCTACGAGCAGTACTTC,CASSLGRESDSYEQYF
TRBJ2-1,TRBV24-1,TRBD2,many,TGTGCCACCAGTGATGCCTCCGGGACTAGAGACAATGAGCAGTTCTTC,CATSDASGTRDNEQFF
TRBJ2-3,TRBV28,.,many,TGTGCCAGCAGTTTTCTGGCGGGGACAGATACGCAGTATTTT,CASSFLAGTDTQYF
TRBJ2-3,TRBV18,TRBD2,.,TGTGCCAGCTCACCACCGAATAGCGGGAGATCCGATACGCAGTATTTT,CASSPPNSGRSDTQYF
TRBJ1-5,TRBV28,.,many,TGTGCCAGCAGTTTATCCCGGGACAGCAATCAGCCCCAGCATTTT,CASSLSRDSNQPQHF
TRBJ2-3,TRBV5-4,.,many,TGTGCCAGCAGCTCCTCGACGGCCACAGATACGCAGTATTTT,CASSSSTATDTQYF
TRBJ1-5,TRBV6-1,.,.,TGTGCCAGCAGTGAAGACAGGTATCAGCCCCAGCATTTT,CASSEDRYQPQHF
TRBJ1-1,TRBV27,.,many,TGTGCCAGCAATTCAATAGCAGCGAACACTGAAGCTTTCTTT,CASNSIAANTEAFF
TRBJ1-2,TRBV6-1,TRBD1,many,TGTGCCAGCACCCTAATACAGGGGGACTATGGCTACACCTTC,CASTLIQGDYGYTF
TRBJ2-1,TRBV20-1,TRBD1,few,TGCAGTGCTATGCGTCCCGGGACAGCTAACAATGAGCAGTTCTTC,CSAMRPGTANNEQFF
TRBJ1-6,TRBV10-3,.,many,TGTGCCATCACGGCAGGGACCAATAATTCACCCCTCCACTTT,CAITAGTNNSPLHF
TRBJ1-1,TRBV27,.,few,TGTGCCAGCAGTTACCGAACAGGGTTGGGGACTGAAGCTTTCTTT,CASSYRTGLGTEAFF
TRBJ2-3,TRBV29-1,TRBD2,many,TGCAGCGTCCCATGGGGGCTAGCGGGAGCAGTTGGGAACACAGATACGCAGTATTTT,CSVPWGLAGAVGNTDTQYF
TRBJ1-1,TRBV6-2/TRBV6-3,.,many,TGTGCCAGCAGTGCCCGTTGGGCTGAAGCTTTCTTT,CASSARWAEAFF
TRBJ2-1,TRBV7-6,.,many,TGTGCCAGCAGCCCAGGACAGCTATACAATGAGCAGTTCTTC,CASSPGQLYNEQFF
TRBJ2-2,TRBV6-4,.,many,TGTGCCAGCAGTGAGGGTAACACCGGGGAGCTGTTTTTT,CASSEGNTGELFF